This T cell receptor beta chain derives from a study of T cell responses to AZD1222 COVID-19 vaccine. Method: immunoSEQ multiplex PCR; TCRdb's copy keeps in-frame clones and lacks some. The sample carries some 150,000 clones, 80% to 95% recorded once. The study, taken as a whole, reports: Among AZD1222 vaccinees, only 5 to 7 were seropositive at baseline.

Notes on this clone: Its antigen is not identified.

Trimming pared 6 bases from V and 7 bases from J, leaving 16 bases between. The CDR3 runs to 15 residues. Per germline, CDR1 MNHEY and CDR2 SVGAGI. This sequence joins TRBV6-5 and TRBJ1-6, with a tentative D call TRBD1 (5 bases). This TCR came from an adult who received the AZD1222 COVID-19 vaccine. Sequences were derived from peripheral blood, sampled 28 days after the second AZD1222 dose. The CDR3 nucleotides are TGTGCCAGCAGAAATAGGGACGGGACGAATTCACCCCTCCACTTT. As protein: CASRNRDGTNSPLHF.